The subject of this entry is one TCR beta chain. The CDR3 is 16 residues long. The V end lost 7 bases, the J end lost 4 bases, and 21 bases lay between the germline ends. Germline V gene data show CDR1 as SNHLY and CDR2 as FYNNEI. TCRdb's copy holds only in-frame clones and misses some; the assay was immunoSEQ multiplex PCR. The repertoire holds fewer than 85,000 clones, with about 95% as singletons. These data originate in a study of T cell changes during pregnancy in multiple sclerosis. The chain links TRBV2 to TRBJ2-3; a weak D match, TRBD2 (7 bases). The specimen was peripheral blood, collected in the third trimester of pregnancy. This sequence originates from a female donor with multiple sclerosis, enrolled in a pregnancy study. The CDR3 DNA reads as TGTGCCAGCACCCCGATAAGAGGGAGGGGGGCAGATACGCAGTATTTT. Translated, it gives CASTPIRGRGADTQYF.